The clone carrying this TCR beta chain was detected ten times or more. Germline-derived CDR1 and CDR2 are SEHNR and FQNEAQ (reference sequence). This CDR3 has 18 amino acids. V shed 1 base and J 5 bases; nucleotides not matched to a gene: 11. This sample stems from a study of read filtering for tumor transcriptome and immune sequencing. This library used roughly 400 ng RNA and molecular barcoded adaptors spanning alpha/delta and beta/gamma chains. TCRdb ran MiXCR on the reads and lists one entry per CDR3 protein. The sample contains around 48,000 distinct CDR3 sequences, approximately 19% of which appear only once.

The chain has TRBV7-9 and TRBJ1-1; 12 bases are a match to TRBD1. Sequencing was carried out using a population of CD138-negative cells sorted from bone marrow. The sequence came from a donor aged 40 or older with multiple myeloma. The CDR3 DNA reads as TGTGCCAGCAGCTTAGGAGGGACAGGGGGCGGACTCGGGACTGAAGCTTTCTTT. Translation gives CASSLGGTGGGLGTEAFF.